The rows below give T cell receptor beta chains drawn from one sample of a study of glioma-infiltrating T cells. TCRdb re-analysed the multiplex PCR reads in MiXCR, keeping a single row per CDR3 protein. The table records 150,000 or so distinct CDR3 sequences, about 39% of them present only once. Sequenced sample: glioma tissue, nonneoplastic brain tissue, or PBMCs (not recorded which). These receptors were taken from a human donor with low-grade glioma or glioblastoma, undergoing nonglioma brain surgery, or in good health (not recorded which). CDR3s include the opening cysteine and the closing phenylalanine or tryptophan. D genes are given only for firm matches. Rows give clone size only sometimes, using once, few, many, or a class for an expanded clone.

>few|TRBJ2-7|TRBV6-1|TRBD1
TGTGCCAGCAGTAACGGACAGGACCAGTACTTC
CASSNGQDQYF
>NA|TRBJ1-6|TRBV4-1|NA
TGCGCCAGCAGCCAAGGATATGCGGAAGGAGGCTCACCCCTCCACTTT
CASSQGYAEGGSPLHF
>many|TRBJ1-6|TRBV28|NA
TGTGCCAGCAGTTTATCGGACAGCTACTATAATTCACCCCTCCACTTT
CASSLSDSYYNSPLHF
>NA|TRBJ2-7|TRBV7-9|NA
TGTGCCAGCAGCTTAAGTAGGGAGTTCCTTTCCTACGAGCAGTACTTC
CASSLSREFLSYEQYF
>once|TRBJ2-1|TRBV2|TRBD2
TGTGCCAGCAGTGCTAGCGGGAGCTCCTACAATGAGCAGTTCTTC
CASSASGSSYNEQFF
>NA|TRBJ2-7|TRBV6-2/TRBV6-3|TRBD2
TGTGCAAGCAGTTCGACTGTAGCGGGAGGCTCCTACGAGCAGTACTTC
CASSSTVAGGSYEQYF
>NA|TRBJ2-5|TRBV4-3|TRBD1
TGCGCCAGCAGCCAAGGGGACAGTATCCTTCAAGAGACCCAGTGCTTC
CASSQGDSILQETQCF
>NA|TRBJ2-7|TRBV20-1|NA
TGCAGTGCTAGAGACGGGGTTTCCTACGAGCAGTACTTC
CSARDGVSYEQYF
>NA|TRBJ2-3|TRBV7-2|NA
TGTGCCAGCAGCTTAGGCAGCAACACAGATACGCAGTATTTT
CASSLGSNTDTQYF
>NA|TRBJ2-7|TRBV7-2|TRBD1
TGTGCCAGCAGCGTCCGGACAGGGGTTTACGAGCAGTACTTC
CASSVRTGVYEQYF
>NA|TRBJ1-2|TRBV28|NA
TGTGCCGGAGGGGGGAAATATGGCTACACCTTC
CAGGGKYGYTF
>NA|TRBJ1-6|TRBV2|NA
TGTGCCAGCACCGCCCGCACCTTTCGGACACGATCACCCCTCCACTTT
CASTARTFRTRSPLHF
>NA|TRBJ1-1|TRBV28|NA
TGTGCCAGCAGTCCCCAATCCGGAGCGAGGGAAGCTTTCTTT
CASSPQSGAREAFF
>once|TRBJ2-7|TRBV7-9|TRBD1
TGTGCCAGCAGCTTTCATCGGACAGGAAAAAACTACGAGCAGTACTTC
CASSFHRTGKNYEQYF
>NA|TRBJ2-3|TRBV7-6|TRBD2
TGTGCCAGCAGCAGCGTCGGGGGGGGCCCAGATACGCAGTATTTT
CASSSVGGGPDTQYF
>NA|TRBJ2-3|TRBV20-1|TRBD2
TGCAGTGACTCCGGGACTAGCGGAGATACGCAGTATTTT
CSDSGTSGDTQYF
>many|TRBJ2-2|TRBV6-1|NA
TGTGCCAGCAGCCCGGACCCTCCCCCCTCCGGGGAGCTGTTTTTT
CASSPDPPPSGELFF